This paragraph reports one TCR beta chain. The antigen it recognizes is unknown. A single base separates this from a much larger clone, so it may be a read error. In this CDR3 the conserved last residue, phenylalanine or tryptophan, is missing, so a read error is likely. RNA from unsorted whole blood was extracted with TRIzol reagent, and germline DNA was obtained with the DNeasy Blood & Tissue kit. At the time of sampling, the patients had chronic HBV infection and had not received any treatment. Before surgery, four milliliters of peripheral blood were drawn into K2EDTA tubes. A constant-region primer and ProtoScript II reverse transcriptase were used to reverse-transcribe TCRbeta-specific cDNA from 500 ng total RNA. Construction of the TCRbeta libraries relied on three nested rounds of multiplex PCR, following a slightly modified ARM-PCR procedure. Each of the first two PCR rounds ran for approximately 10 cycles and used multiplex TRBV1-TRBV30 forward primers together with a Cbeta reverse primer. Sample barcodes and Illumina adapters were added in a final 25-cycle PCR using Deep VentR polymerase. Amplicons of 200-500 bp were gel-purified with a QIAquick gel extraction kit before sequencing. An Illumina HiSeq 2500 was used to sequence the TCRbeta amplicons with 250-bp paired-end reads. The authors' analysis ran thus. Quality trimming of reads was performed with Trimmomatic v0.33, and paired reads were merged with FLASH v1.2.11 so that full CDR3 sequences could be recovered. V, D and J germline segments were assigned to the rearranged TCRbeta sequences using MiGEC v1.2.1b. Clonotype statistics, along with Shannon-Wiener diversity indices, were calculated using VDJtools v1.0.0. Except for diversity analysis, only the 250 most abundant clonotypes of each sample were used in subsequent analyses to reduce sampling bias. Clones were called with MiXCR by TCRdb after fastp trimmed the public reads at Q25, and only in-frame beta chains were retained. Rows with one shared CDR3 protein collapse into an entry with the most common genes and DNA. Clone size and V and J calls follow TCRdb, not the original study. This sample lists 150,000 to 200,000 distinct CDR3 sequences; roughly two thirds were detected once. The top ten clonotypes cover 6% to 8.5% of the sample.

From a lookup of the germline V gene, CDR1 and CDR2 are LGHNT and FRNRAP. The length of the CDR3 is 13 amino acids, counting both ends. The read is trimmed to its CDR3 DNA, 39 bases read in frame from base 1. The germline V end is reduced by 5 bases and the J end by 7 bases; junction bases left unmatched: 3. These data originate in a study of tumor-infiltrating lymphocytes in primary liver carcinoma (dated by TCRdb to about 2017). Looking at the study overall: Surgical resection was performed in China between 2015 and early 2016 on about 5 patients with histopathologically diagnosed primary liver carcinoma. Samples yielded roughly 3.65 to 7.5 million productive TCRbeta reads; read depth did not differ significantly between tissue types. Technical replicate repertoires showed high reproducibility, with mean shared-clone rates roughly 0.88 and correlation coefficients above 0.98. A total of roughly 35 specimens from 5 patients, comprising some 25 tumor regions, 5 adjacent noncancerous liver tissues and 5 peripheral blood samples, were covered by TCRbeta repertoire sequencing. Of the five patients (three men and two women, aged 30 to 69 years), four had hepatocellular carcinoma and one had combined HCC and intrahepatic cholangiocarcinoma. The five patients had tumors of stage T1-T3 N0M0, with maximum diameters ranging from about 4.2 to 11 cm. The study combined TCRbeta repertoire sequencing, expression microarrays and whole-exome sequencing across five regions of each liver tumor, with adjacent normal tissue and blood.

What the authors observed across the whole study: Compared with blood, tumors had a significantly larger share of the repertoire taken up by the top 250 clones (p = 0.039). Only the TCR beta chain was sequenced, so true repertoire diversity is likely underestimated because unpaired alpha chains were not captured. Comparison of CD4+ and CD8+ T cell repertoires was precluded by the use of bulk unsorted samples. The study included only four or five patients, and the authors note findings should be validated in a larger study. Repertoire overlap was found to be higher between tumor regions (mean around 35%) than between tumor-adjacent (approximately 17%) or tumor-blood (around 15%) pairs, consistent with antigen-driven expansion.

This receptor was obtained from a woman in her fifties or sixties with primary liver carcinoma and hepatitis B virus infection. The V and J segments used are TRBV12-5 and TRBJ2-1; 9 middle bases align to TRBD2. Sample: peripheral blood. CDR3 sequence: CASGPTSGNEQFL. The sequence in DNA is TGTGCTAGTGGTCCCACTAGCGGGAATGAGCAGTTCTTA.